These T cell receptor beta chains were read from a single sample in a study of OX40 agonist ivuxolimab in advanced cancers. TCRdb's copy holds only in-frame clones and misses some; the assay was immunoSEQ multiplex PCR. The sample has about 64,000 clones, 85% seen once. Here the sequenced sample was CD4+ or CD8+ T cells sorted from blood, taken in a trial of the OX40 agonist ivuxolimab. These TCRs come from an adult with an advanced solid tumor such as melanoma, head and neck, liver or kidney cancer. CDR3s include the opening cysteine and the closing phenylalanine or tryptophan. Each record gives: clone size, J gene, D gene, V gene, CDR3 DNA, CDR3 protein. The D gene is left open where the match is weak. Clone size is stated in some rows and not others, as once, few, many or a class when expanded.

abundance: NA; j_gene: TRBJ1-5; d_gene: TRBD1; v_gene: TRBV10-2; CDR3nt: TGCGCCAGCAGCCTCGGACAGGGCCAGCCCCAGCATTTT; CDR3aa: CASSLGQGQPQHF
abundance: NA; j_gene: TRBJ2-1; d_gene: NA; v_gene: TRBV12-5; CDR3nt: TGTGCTAGTGGCCTCGGAGGGCCTGGGACCTACAATGAGCAGTTCTTC; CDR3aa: CASGLGGPGTYNEQFF
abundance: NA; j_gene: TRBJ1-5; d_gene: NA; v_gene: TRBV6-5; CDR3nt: TGTGCCAGCAGTCCCCGCTCCGGGGGTGGAGGGCCCCAGCATTTT; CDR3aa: CASSPRSGGGGPQHF
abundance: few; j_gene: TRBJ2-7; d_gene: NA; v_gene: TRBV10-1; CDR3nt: TGCGCCAGCAGCCGCACTCGGGTGGACGAGCAGTACTTC; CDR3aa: CASSRTRVDEQYF
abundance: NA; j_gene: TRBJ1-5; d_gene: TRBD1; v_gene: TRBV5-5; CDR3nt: TGTGCCACACAACAGGGGCCGGGGCAGCCCCAGCATTTT; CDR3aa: CATQQGPGQPQHF
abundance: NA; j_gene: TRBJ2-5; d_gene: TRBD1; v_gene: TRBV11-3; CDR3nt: TGTGCCAGCAGCTCACAGGGGGGAAGGAGTGAGACCCAGTACTTC; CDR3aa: CASSSQGGRSETQYF
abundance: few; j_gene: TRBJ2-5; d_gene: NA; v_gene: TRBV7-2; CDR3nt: TGTGCCAGCAGTCTCGGAGGCCGGGAGACCCAGTACTTC; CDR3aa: CASSLGGRETQYF
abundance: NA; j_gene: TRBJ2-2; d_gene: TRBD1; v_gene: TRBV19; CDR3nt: TGTGCCAGTTTGGACAGGGCACCTGCACGGGGCACCGGGGAGCTGTTTTTT; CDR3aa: CASLDRAPARGTGELFF
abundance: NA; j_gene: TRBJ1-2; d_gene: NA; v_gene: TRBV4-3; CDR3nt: TGCGCCAGCAGCCAAGGGGGGCTCCGGGGCTACACCTTC; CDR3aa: CASSQGGLRGYTF
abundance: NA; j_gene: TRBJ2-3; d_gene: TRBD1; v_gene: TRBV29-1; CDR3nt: TGCAGCTCGCAGGGGGTTAGCACAGATACGCAGTATTTT; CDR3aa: CSSQGVSTDTQYF
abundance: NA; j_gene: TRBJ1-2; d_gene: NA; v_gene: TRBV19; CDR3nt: TGTGCCAGTAGTGACTCCTATGGCTACACCTTC; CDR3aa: CASSDSYGYTF
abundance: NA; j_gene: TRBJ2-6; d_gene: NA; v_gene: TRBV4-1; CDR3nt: TGCGCCAGCAGCACTAAAGAACCACAAAGTCGGGCCAACGTCCTGACTTTC; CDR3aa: CASSTKEPQSRANVLTF
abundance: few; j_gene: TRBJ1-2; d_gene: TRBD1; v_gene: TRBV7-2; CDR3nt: TGTGCCAATGGACAGGGTTTCGATGGCTACACCTTC; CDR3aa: CANGQGFDGYTF
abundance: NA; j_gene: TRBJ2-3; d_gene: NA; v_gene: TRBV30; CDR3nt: TGTGCCTGGAACCCCCAGGCTAGAAGCACAGATACACAGTATTTT; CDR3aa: CAWNPQARSTDTQYF
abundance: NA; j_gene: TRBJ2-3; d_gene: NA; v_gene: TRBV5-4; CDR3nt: TGTGCCAGCAGCACGGAAGCAGGATCAGATACGCAGTATTTT; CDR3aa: CASSTEAGSDTQYF
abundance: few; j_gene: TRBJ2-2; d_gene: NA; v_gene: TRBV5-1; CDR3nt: TGCGCCAGCAGCTCCAGGGCGTACACCGGGGAGCTGTTTTTT; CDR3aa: CASSSRAYTGELFF
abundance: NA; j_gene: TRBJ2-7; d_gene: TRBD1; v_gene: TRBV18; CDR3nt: TGTGCCAGCTCCGGGGACAGGGCTTACGAGCAGTACTTC; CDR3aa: CASSGDRAYEQYF
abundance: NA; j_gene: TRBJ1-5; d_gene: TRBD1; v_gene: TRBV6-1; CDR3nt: TGTGCCAGCACCCAAGGGGGAGGGGGCCAGCCCCAGCATTTT; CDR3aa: CASTQGGGGQPQHF
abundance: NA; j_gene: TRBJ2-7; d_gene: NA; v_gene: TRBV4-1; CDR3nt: TGCGCCAGCAGCCAAGATTCACGAGACCTAGTCAAGCAGTACTTC; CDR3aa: CASSQDSRDLVKQYF
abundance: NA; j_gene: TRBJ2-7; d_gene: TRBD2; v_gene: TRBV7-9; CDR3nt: TGTGCCAGCAGCTCAACTAGCGGGAGATTCAACGAGCAGTACTTC; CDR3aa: CASSSTSGRFNEQYF
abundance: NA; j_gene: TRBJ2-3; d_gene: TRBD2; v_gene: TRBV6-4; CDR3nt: TGTGCCAGCAGAGTAAGCGGGAGTACAGATACGCAGTATTTT; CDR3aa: CASRVSGSTDTQYF
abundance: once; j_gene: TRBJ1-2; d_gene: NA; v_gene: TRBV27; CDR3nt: TGTGCCAGCAGTTGGGCGGGGGGGCAAGGCTACACCTTC; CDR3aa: CASSWAGGQGYTF
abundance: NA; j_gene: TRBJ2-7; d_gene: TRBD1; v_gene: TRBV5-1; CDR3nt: TGCGCCAGCAGCTTGGCCCAGGGGGCCCCTAGCGAGCAGTACTTC; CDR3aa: CASSLAQGAPSEQYF
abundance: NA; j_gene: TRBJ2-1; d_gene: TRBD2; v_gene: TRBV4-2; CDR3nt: TGTGCCAGCAGCCAAGGGGAAGCGGGGGGCGGTGAGCAGTTCTTC; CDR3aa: CASSQGEAGGGEQFF
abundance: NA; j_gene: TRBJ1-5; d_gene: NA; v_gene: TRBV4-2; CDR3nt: TGTGCCAGCAGCCAAGGGGCAGATTATAGCAATCAGCCCCAGCATTTT; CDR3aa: CASSQGADYSNQPQHF
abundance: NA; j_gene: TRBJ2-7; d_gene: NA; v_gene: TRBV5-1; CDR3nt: TGCGCCAGCAGCCACACCCGGGACCCCTACGAGCAGTACTTC; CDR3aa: CASSHTRDPYEQYF
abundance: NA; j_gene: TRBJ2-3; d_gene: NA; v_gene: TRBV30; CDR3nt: TGTGCCTGGACTCCCCCTTTAGTGGATACGCAGTATTTT; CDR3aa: CAWTPPLVDTQYF
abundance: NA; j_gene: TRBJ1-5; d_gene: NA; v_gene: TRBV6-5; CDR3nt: TGTGCCAGCAGGAGGGGGAGCAATCAGCCCCAGCATTTT; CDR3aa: CASRRGSNQPQHF
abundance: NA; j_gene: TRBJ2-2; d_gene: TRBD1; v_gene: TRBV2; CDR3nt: TGTGCCAGCAGCCGGGACAGCCCTACGAACACCGGGGAGCTGTTTTTT; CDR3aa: CASSRDSPTNTGELFF
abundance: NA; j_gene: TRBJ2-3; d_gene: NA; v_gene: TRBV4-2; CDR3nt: TGTGCCAGCAGCCAAGACGAGACTAGGGGCTCTACGCAGTATTTT; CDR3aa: CASSQDETRGSTQYF
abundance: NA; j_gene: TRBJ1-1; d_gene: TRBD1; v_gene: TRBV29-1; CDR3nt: TGCAGCGCCAGAACAGGGGGCACTGAAGCTTTCTTT; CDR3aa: CSARTGGTEAFF